Listed below are T cell receptor beta chains from one sample, sequenced in a study of T cell responses to AZD1222 COVID-19 vaccine. Generated by immunoSEQ multiplex PCR, the TCRdb table keeps only in-frame clones and is missing some. This sample has roughly 150,000 clones, with about 92% found just once. The material sequenced was peripheral blood, taken 28 days after the second AZD1222 dose. Every receptor here comes from an adult who received the AZD1222 COVID-19 vaccine. CDR3s include the opening cysteine and the closing phenylalanine or tryptophan. The D gene is left open where the match is weak. Not every row has a clone size; where given, it reads once, few, many or a size class.

v_call	d_call	clone_size	j_call	cdr3_aa	cdr3_nt
TRBV2	TRBD1	NA	TRBJ2-7	CASSGIPGTGPYEQYF	TGTGCCAGCAGTGGGATACCCGGGACAGGGCCCTACGAGCAGTACTTC
TRBV2	NA	NA	TRBJ1-4	CASNRTPNEKLFF	TGTGCCAGCAACAGGACACCTAATGAAAAACTGTTTTTT
TRBV13	TRBD2	NA	TRBJ2-2	CASSPTSVAFAGELFF	TGTGCCAGCAGCCCGACTAGCGTGGCCTTTGCCGGGGAGCTGTTTTTT
TRBV19	NA	once	TRBJ1-5	CASSVLDDSNQPQHF	TGTGCCAGTAGTGTCCTGGATGATAGCAATCAGCCCCAGCATTTT
TRBV24-1	NA	NA	TRBJ2-3	CATSVGGALDTQYF	TGTGCCACCAGTGTCGGCGGGGCCCTAGATACGCAGTATTTT
TRBV9	NA	NA	TRBJ2-5	CASSVERSLARETQYF	TGTGCCAGCAGCGTAGAAAGGAGTCTAGCCAGAGAGACCCAGTACTTC
TRBV3-1/TRBV3-2	NA	NA	TRBJ1-4	CASSQVSGGLVATNEKLFF	TGTGCCAGCAGCCAAGTTTCCGGGGGACTAGTTGCAACTAATGAAAAACTGTTTTTT
TRBV11-2	NA	NA	TRBJ1-2	CASSLARYGYTF	TGTGCCAGCAGCTTAGCCCGGTATGGCTACACCTTC
TRBV10-3	NA	NA	TRBJ1-3	CAIRPSGFRGSGNTIYF	TGTGCCATCAGACCGAGCGGGTTTAGGGGCTCTGGAAACACCATATATTTT
TRBV5-6	NA	NA	TRBJ2-3	CASSLGLRTGTDTQYF	TGTGCCAGCAGCTTGGGTCTTCGGACAGGCACAGATACGCAGTATTTT
TRBV10-3	NA	NA	TRBJ2-7	CAISQRNYEQYF	TGTGCCATCAGCCAAAGGAACTACGAGCAGTACTTC
TRBV27	NA	NA	TRBJ1-5	CASSLQGSNQPQHF	TGTGCCAGCAGCCTACAGGGAAGCAATCAGCCCCAGCATTTT
TRBV3-1/TRBV3-2	TRBD1	NA	TRBJ2-3	CASSQEKGQTLLFTDTQYF	TGTGCCAGCAGCCAAGAGAAGGGACAGACCCTCCTTTTCACAGATACGCAGTATTTT
TRBV10-3	TRBD2	NA	TRBJ2-1	CAITGLAGNEQFF	TGTGCCATCACCGGACTAGCGGGGAATGAGCAGTTCTTC
TRBV7-8	NA	NA	TRBJ1-5	CASSLEGITSNQPQHF	TGTGCCAGCAGCTTAGAGGGGATAACTAGCAATCAGCCCCAGCATTTT
TRBV4-2	TRBD1	NA	TRBJ1-2	CASSRQGQGYGYTF	TGTGCCAGCAGCCGCCAAGGACAGGGTTATGGCTACACCTTC
TRBV29-1	TRBD2	NA	TRBJ2-2	CSREGGSTGELFF	TGCAGCCGGGAGGGTGGGAGCACCGGGGAGCTGTTTTTT
TRBV27	NA	NA	TRBJ2-2	CASSSWTDTGELFF	TGTGCCAGCAGTTCTTGGACAGACACCGGGGAGCTGTTTTTT
TRBV7-3	NA	NA	TRBJ2-5	CASSSGEQETQYF	TGTGCCAGCAGCTCCGGGGAGCAAGAGACCCAGTACTTC
TRBV6-2/TRBV6-3	TRBD1	NA	TRBJ1-1	CASSSHDRDTEAFF	TGTGCCAGCAGCTCTCACGACAGGGACACTGAAGCTTTCTTT
TRBV2	NA	once	TRBJ1-6	CASSEAGDTYSPLHF	TGTGCCAGCAGTGAAGCGGGGGACACATATTCACCCCTCCACTTT
TRBV13	TRBD1	NA	TRBJ1-2	CASSQDRGYGYTF	TGTGCCAGCAGCCAGGACAGGGGATATGGCTACACCTTC
TRBV27	NA	NA	TRBJ2-7	CASSLGQTYEQYF	TGTGCCAGCAGTTTAGGGCAGACCTACGAGCAGTACTTC
TRBV5-1	TRBD1	NA	TRBJ1-1	CASSWDADRGLEAFF	TGCGCCAGCAGCTGGGACGCGGACAGGGGGCTGGAAGCTTTCTTT
TRBV5-1	NA	NA	TRBJ2-5	CASSSPQETQYF	TGCGCCAGCAGCTCCCCACAAGAGACCCAGTACTTC
TRBV12-5	NA	NA	TRBJ1-1	CASGPFGGEAFF	TGTGCTAGTGGCCCGTTCGGAGGTGAAGCTTTCTTT
TRBV18	NA	once	TRBJ1-4	CASSPPTGAREKLFF	TGTGCCAGCTCACCACCGACGGGGGCTCGGGAAAAACTGTTTTTT
TRBV5-1	NA	once	TRBJ2-3	CASSLAISTDTQYF	TGCGCCAGCAGCTTGGCAATTAGCACAGATACGCAGTATTTT
TRBV6-5	NA	NA	TRBJ1-2	CASSYSGTGIRGYTF	TGTGCCAGCAGTTACTCGGGTACAGGCATAAGGGGCTACACCTTC
TRBV29-1	NA	NA	TRBJ2-3	CSVGLVEDTQYF	TGCAGCGTTGGACTAGTAGAGGATACGCAGTATTTT